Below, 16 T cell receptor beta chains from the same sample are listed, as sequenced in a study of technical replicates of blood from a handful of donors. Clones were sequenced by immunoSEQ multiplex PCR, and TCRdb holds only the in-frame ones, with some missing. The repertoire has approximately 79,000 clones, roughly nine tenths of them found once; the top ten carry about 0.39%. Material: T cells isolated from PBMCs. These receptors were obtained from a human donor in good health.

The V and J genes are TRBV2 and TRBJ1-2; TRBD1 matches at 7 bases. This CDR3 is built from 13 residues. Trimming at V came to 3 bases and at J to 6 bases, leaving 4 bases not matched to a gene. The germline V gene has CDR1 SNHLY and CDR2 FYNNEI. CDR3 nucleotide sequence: TGTGCCAGCAGTGAGATAGGGGGCCATGGCTACACCTTC. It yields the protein CASSEIGGHGYTF. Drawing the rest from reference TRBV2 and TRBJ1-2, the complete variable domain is EPEVTQTPSHQVTQMGQEVILRCVPISNHLYFYWYRQILGQKVEFLVSFYNNEISEKSEIFDDQFSVERPDGSNFTLKIRSTKLEDSAMYFCASSEIGGHGYTFGSGTRLTVV.

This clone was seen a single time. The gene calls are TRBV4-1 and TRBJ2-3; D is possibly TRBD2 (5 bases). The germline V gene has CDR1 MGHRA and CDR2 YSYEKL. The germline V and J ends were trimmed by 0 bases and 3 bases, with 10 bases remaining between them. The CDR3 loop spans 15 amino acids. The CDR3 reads CASSQDQGGTDTQYF. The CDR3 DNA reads TGCGCCAGCAGCCAAGATCAAGGCGGGACAGATACGCAGTATTTT.

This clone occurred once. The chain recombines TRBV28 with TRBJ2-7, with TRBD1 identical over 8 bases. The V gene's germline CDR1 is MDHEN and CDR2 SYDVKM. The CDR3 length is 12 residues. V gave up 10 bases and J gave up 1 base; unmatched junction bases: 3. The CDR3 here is CATGQGSYEQYF. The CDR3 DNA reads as TGTGCCACTGGACAGGGTTCCTACGAGCAGTACTTC.

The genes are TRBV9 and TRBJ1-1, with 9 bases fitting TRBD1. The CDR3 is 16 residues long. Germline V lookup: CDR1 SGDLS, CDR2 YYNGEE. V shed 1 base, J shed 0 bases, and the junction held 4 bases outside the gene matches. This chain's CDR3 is CASSVTGGFMNTEAFF. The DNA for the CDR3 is TGTGCCAGCAGCGTAACAGGGGGCTTCATGAACACTGAAGCTTTCTTT.

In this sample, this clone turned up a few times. CDR3 amino acids: CASSLITGTETQYF. The CDR3, as DNA: TGTGCCAGCAGTTTAATTACAGGGACCGAGACCCAGTACTTC. This chain uses TRBV28 with TRBJ2-5; TRBD1 might be the D (6 bases). Trimming took off 2 bases at V and 5 bases at J, with 12 bases between the two ends. Germline V gene data show CDR1 as MDHEN and CDR2 as SYDVKM. The CDR3 has 14 residues.

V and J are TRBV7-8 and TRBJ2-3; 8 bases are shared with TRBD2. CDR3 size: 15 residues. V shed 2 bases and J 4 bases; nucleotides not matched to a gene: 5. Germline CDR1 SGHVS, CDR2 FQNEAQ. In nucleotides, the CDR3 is TGTGCCAGCAGCTTAAATTCCGGGAGGGCAGATACGCAGTATTTT. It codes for CASSLNSGRADTQYF.

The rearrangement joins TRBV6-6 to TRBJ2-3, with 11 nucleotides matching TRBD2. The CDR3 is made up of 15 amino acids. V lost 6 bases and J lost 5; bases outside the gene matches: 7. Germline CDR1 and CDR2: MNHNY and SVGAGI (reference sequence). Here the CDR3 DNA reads TGTGCCAGCAGCCCCCTAGCGGGGGGCCTAGATACGCAGTATTTT. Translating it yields CASSPLAGGLDTQYF.

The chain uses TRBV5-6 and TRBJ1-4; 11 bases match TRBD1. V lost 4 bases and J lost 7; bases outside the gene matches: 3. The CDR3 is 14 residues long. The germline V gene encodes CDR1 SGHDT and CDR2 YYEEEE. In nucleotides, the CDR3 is TGTGCCAGCAGCACCGGGACAGGGGGTGAAAAACTGTTTTTT. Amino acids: CASSTGTGGEKLFF.

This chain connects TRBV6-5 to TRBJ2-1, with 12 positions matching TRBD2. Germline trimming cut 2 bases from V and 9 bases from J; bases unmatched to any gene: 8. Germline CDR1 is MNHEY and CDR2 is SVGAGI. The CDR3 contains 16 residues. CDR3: CASSYLTSGSAGEQFF. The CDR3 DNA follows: TGTGCCAGCAGTTACCTGACTAGCGGGAGCGCGGGTGAGCAGTTCTTC.

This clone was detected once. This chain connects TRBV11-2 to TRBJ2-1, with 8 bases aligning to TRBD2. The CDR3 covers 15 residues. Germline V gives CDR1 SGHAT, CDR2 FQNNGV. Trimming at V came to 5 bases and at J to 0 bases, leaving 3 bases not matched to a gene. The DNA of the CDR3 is TGTGCCAGCAGCCAAAGCGGGAGCTCCTACAATGAGCAGTTCTTC. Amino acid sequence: CASSQSGSSYNEQFF.

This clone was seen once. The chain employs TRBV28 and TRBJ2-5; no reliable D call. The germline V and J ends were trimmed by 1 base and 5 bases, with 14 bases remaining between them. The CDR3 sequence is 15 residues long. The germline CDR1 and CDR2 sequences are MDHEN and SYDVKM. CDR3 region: CASSLFVAGRETQYF. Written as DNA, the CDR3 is TGTGCCAGCAGTTTATTTGTCGCAGGCCGGGAGACCCAGTACTTC.

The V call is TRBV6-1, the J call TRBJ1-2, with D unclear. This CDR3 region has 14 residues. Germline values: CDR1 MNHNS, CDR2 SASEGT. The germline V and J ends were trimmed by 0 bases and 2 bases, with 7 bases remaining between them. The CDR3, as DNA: TGTGCCAGCAGTGAAGCAGGGAGAAACTATGGCTACACCTTC. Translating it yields CASSEAGRNYGYTF.

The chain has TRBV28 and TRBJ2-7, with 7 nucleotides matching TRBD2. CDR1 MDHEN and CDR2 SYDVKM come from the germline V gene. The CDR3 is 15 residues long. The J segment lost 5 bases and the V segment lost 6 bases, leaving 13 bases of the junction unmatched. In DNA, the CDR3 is TGTGCCAGCAGCCCCTCTTGGGAGGGGATCCACGAGCAGTACTTC. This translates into CASSPSWEGIHEQYF.

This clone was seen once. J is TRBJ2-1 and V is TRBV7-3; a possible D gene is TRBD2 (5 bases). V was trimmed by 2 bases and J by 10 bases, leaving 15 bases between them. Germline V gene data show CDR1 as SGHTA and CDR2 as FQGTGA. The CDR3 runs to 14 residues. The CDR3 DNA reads TGTGCCAGCAGCTTAGGGCGGGCCGGGAAGGAGCAGTTCTTC. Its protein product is CASSLGRAGKEQFF.

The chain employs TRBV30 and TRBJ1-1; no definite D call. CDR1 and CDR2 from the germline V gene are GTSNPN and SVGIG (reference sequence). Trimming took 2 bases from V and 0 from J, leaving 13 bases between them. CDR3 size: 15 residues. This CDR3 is CAWSNSRPMNTEAFF. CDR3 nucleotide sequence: TGTGCCTGGAGTAATTCGCGGCCCATGAACACTGAAGCTTTCTTT. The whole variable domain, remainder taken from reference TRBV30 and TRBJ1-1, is SQTIHQWPATLVQPVGSPLSLECTVEGTSNPNLYWYRQAAGRGLQLLFYSVGIGQISSEVPQNLSASRPQDRQFILSSKKLLLSDSGFYLCAWSNSRPMNTEAFFGQGTRLTVV.

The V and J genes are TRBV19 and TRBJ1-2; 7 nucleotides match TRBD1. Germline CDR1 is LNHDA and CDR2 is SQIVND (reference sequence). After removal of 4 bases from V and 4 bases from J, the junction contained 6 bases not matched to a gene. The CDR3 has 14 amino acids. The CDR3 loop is CASSTAGTVYGYTF. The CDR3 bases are TGTGCCAGTAGTACGGCCGGGACAGTCTATGGCTACACCTTC. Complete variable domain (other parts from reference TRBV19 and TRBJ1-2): DGGITQSPKYLFRKEGQNVTLSCEQNLNHDAMYWYRQDPGQGLRLIYYSQIVNDFQKGDIAEGYSVSREKKESFPLTVTSAQKNPTAFYLCASSTAGTVYGYTFGSGTRLTVV.